A single sample is the source of the 18 T cell receptor beta chains below, sequenced in a study of tissue T cells after allogeneic stem cell transplantation. As for time point: mouse harvest day 7 after allogeneic transplant. Mouse grafts combined 10^7 T-cell-depleted bone marrow cells with 10^6 splenic CD5+ T cells. TCRdb's table, derived via immunoSEQ multiplex PCR, lists solely in-frame clones and lacks some. This table has roughly 4,200 clones, 45% to 60% appearing once. The sequencing input was lymph node tissue. These receptors were obtained from a female BALB/c mouse given C57BL/6 T cells with graft-versus-host disease after an allogeneic hematopoietic cell transplant.

This clone was seen once. The genes and germline here are from mouse. From the germline J gene comes the end of the CDR3, since the read stops 1 residue before it. The chain carries TRBV12-1 and TRBJ2-7, with 11 bases aligning to TRBD2. The CDR3 contains 15 residues. The trim removed 4 bases at V and 3 bases at J, leaving 7 bases unmatched. Germline V gene lookup returns CDR1 SGHSN and CDR2 HYEKVE. The CDR3 is CASSHPGLGVYEQYF. The sequenced part of the CDR3 DNA is TGTGCCAGCTCCCATCCGGGACTGGGGGTCTATGAACAGTAC.

Turning to this clone: Genes here carry mouse names. The sequence runs out 1 residue before the end of the CDR3; the remainder is reconstructed from the germline J gene. The chain combines TRBV12-2 with TRBJ1-1; no clear D. There are 13 residues in the CDR3. The V end was cut by 2 bases, the J end by 4 bases, with 10 bases between. The germline CDR1 and CDR2 sequences are SGHLS and HYDKME. The sequenced part of the CDR3 DNA is TGTGCCAGCTCTCCCCGGGTTGGCACAGAAGTCTTC. This sequence encodes CASSPRVGTEVF. The complete CDR3 protein is CASSPRVGTEVFF.

Turning to this clone: Gene names are the mouse ones. Sequencing ends 1 residue short of the CDR3 end; the germline J gene provides the rest. The chain has TRBV13-1 and TRBJ1-2, with no clear D. The V end lost 0 bases, the J end lost 2 bases, and 5 bases lay between the germline ends. The germline V gene has CDR1 NSHNY and CDR2 SYGAGN. The CDR3 length is 13 residues. The part of the CDR3 DNA that was read is TGTGCCAGCAGTGATGGACATAACTCCGACTACACC. It specifies CASSDGHNSDYT. The whole CDR3 is CASSDGHNSDYTF.

This clone has just one count. Gene and germline names: mouse. The read ends 1 residue shy of where the CDR3 ends; the end is completed using the germline J gene. This chain connects TRBV23 to TRBJ2-3; the DNA was not used to check the table's D call, TRBD2. Germline CDR1 KGHTA, CDR2 FQNQQP. The CDR3 loop spans 14 amino acids. The CDR3 bases that were read are TGCTCCAGCAGTCAGGGGACTGGTGCAGAAACGCTGTAT. Its translation: CSSSQGTGAETLY. The whole CDR3 is CSSSQGTGAETLYF.

Only a few counts were recorded for this clone. Mouse gene names and germline throughout. The DNA ends 1 residue before the CDR3 does, and the rest of the CDR3 is filled in from the germline J gene. V usage is TRBV1 and J usage is TRBJ2-5; 10 bases fit TRBD2. This CDR3 has 16 residues. J lost 0 bases, V lost 4 bases, and 4 bases had no gene match. Germline V gives CDR1 NSQYPW, CDR2 LRSPGD (reference sequence). The CDR3 region is CTCSGPDWGNQDTQYF. CDR3 bases read: TGCACCTGCAGTGGTCCGGACTGGGGGAACCAAGACACCCAGTAC.

In the case of this clone: The gene names given are mouse names. Coverage ceases 1 residue before the CDR3 finishes, and the germline J gene fills in the end. This rearrangement joins TRBV3 to TRBJ2-3; 10 bases line up with TRBD2. J lost 3 bases, V lost 2 bases, and 2 bases had no gene match. There are 15 residues in the CDR3. Germline lookup yields CDR1 SNHLY and CDR2 FYNGKV (reference sequence). Incomplete CDR3 DNA: TGTGCCAGCAGCTTATCTGGGGGGGCGGCAGAAACGCTGTAT. This encodes CASSLSGGAAETLY. The complete CDR3 protein is CASSLSGGAAETLYF.

This clone turned up a few times. All gene names here are mouse names. The sequenced fragment ends 1 residue before the CDR3 boundary, so the rest is inferred from the germline J gene. The genes are TRBV3 and TRBJ2-1; D tentatively fits TRBD1 or TRBD2 (6 bases each). Germline V lookup: CDR1 SNHLY, CDR2 FYNGKV (reference sequence). Between the trimmed V and J ends, which lost 0 bases and 6 bases, there was a span of 9 bases. The CDR3 has 14 amino acids. CDR3 bases read: TGTGCCAGCAGCTTAGCGGAGGGGGGTGCTGAGCAGTTC. It encodes CASSLAEGGAEQF. The full CDR3 is CASSLAEGGAEQFF.

This clone was picked up a small number of times. Mouse names are used for the genes. The DNA ends 1 residue before the CDR3 does, and the rest of the CDR3 is filled in from the germline J gene. J is TRBJ2-1 and V is TRBV19; D not resolved. Germline values: CDR1 FNHDT, CDR2 SITEND (reference sequence). V dropped 2 bases and J dropped 1 base, with 4 bases sitting between them. CDR3 size: 13 residues. CDR3 sequence: CASSMPNYAEQFF. The covered CDR3 bases are TGTGCCAGCAGTATGCCAAACTATGCTGAGCAGTTC.

Remarks on this clone: The gene names given are mouse names. The read ends 1 residue early relative to the CDR3; the germline J gene fills the gap. J is TRBJ2-5 and V is TRBV29; no clear D gene. Germline CDR1 reads MSHET; CDR2 reads SYDVDS. The CDR3 runs 13 residues. V was cut by 4 bases and J by 6 bases, with 11 bases left in between. The DNA read from the CDR3 is TGTGCTAGCAGTTCGCCCGGTGGGGACACCCAGTAC. This codes for CASSSPGGDTQY. The whole CDR3 sequence reads CASSSPGGDTQYF.

Concerning this clone: Mouse names are used for the genes. CDR3 amino acids: CGASRQASNTGQLYF. The sequenced part of the CDR3 DNA is TGTGGTGCTAGCAGGCAGGCCTCAAACACCGGGCAGCTCTAC. This chain connects TRBV20 to TRBJ2-2; D remains unclear. From the germline J gene comes the end of the CDR3, since the read stops 1 residue before it. Germline V gene lookup returns CDR1 GFQATS and CDR2 STVNSAI. CDR3 size: 15 residues. The ends were cut back, 3 bases at V and 0 bases at J, with 11 bases in the middle.

This clone was observed a few times. Germline and genes here are mouse. The CDR3 end is not reached by the read, which stops 1 residue before it; the germline J gene fills it in. This chain uses TRBV5 with TRBJ2-7, with TRBD2 matching over 10 bases. The CDR3 extends over 13 amino acids. The V gene's germline CDR1 is LGHNA and CDR2 YNLKQL (reference sequence). Trimming at V came to 5 bases and at J to 4 bases, leaving 2 bases not matched to a gene. The CDR3 bases that were read are TGTGCCAGCAGCGGGACTGGGGTTTATGAACAGTAC. Translation: CASSGTGVYEQY. The CDR3 reads in full as CASSGTGVYEQYF.

Sample share makes this clone medium-sized. Mouse gene names and germline throughout. The observed sequence ends 1 residue before the CDR3 terminus, with the missing tail filled in from the germline J gene. The chain carries TRBV26 and TRBJ2-1; weak D call: TRBD1 (5 bases). Germline-derived CDR1 and CDR2 are KGHPV and FQNQEV (reference sequence). V was trimmed by 5 bases and J by 3 bases, leaving 8 bases between them. The CDR3 extends over 13 amino acids. CDR3 DNA, as far as it was read: TGTGCCAGCAGTTTCGACAGCTATGCTGAGCAGTTC. It is translated as CASSFDSYAEQF. The CDR3 as a whole reads CASSFDSYAEQFF.

On this clone itself: The listed genes are named as in mouse. The CDR3 end is not reached by the read, which stops 1 residue before it; the germline J gene fills it in. The chain joins TRBV26 to TRBJ1-4, with D unclear. Germline V gene data show CDR1 as KGHPV and CDR2 as FQNQEV (reference sequence). V was trimmed by 2 bases and J by 4 bases, leaving 5 bases between them. This CDR3 contains 13 residues. The CDR3 bases that were read are TGTGCCAGCAGTCTGCCAGGCAACGAAAGATTATTT. Encoded protein: CASSLPGNERLF. The entire CDR3 protein reads CASSLPGNERLFF.

A word on this clone: Germline and genes here are mouse. CDR3 in amino acids: CSSSTRGNTEVFF. The CDR3 DNA, read in part, is TGCTCCAGCAGTACCAGGGGAAACACAGAAGTCTTC. This sequence joins TRBV23 and TRBJ1-1; the table gives TRBD1 as D, unverified against the DNA. Sequencing ends 1 residue short of the CDR3 end; the germline J gene provides the rest. CDR1 is KGHTA, CDR2 FQNQQP, per germline. The CDR3 contains 13 residues. Drawing the rest from reference TRBV23 and TRBJ1-1, the complete variable domain is DAAVTQKPRYLIKMKGQEAEMKCIPEKGHTAVFWYQQKQSKELKFLIYFQNQQPLDQIDMVKERFSAVCPSSSLCSLGIRTCEAEDSALYLCSSSTRGNTEVFFGKGTRLTVV.

Remarks on this clone: Gene names denote mouse genes. The read stops 1 residue short of the end of the CDR3; the missing end is completed from the germline J gene. The chain carries TRBV1 and TRBJ2-3; D perhaps matches TRBD2 (6 bases). This CDR3 contains 15 residues. The germline V and J ends were trimmed by 5 bases and 0 bases, with 12 bases remaining between them. CDR1 is NSQYPW, CDR2 LRSPGD, per germline (reference sequence). The CDR3 DNA, read in part, is TGCACCTGCAGTTTTGACTGGACTAGTGCAGAAACGCTGTAT. It codes for CTCSFDWTSAETLY. The CDR3 in full is CTCSFDWTSAETLYF.

Worth noting for this clone: Gene names denote mouse genes. Read data end 1 residue before the CDR3 end; the end is taken from the germline J gene. This rearrangement joins TRBV26 to TRBJ2-1; tentative D call: TRBD1 (6 bases). The CDR3 covers 13 residues. The V gene's germline CDR1 is KGHPV and CDR2 FQNQEV (reference sequence). Deletions cut 7 bases from V and 3 bases from J, with 10 bases between. CDR3 DNA (partial): TGTGCCAGCATCACAGGGACCTATGCTGAGCAGTTC. Protein: CASITGTYAEQF. The full CDR3 is CASITGTYAEQFF.

To note about this clone: Gene names and germline refer to mouse. CDR3 protein: CSSSHRDWGYEQYF. Incomplete CDR3 DNA: TGCTCCAGCAGTCACCGGGACTGGGGGTATGAACAGTAC. This chain connects TRBV23 to TRBJ2-7; whether TRBD2, the table's D call, matches the DNA was not checked. The read finishes 1 residue shy of the CDR3 end, and the germline J gene is used to complete it. This CDR3 has 14 residues. From germline, CDR1 is KGHTA and CDR2 FQNQQP.

As for this clone: Mouse names are used for the genes. The read stops 1 residue short of the end of the CDR3; the missing end is completed from the germline J gene. The V gene is TRBV5, the J gene TRBJ2-5; the D gene could be TRBD1 or TRBD2 (6 bases each). V shed 0 bases and J shed 6 bases, with 10 bases lying between them. Looked up from germline, CDR1 is LGHNA and CDR2 is YNLKQL (reference sequence). The CDR3 runs 14 residues. The CDR3 here is CASSQEGAQDTQYF. The sequenced CDR3 bases are TGTGCCAGCAGCCAAGAGGGGGCGCAGGACACCCAGTAC.